This TCR beta chain was observed in a study of CD8+ T cells in alopecia areata. Study outcomes and limitations: Among the cells sequenced in scalp samples are also the resident alphabeta T cells of normal skin. Clonality was higher in lesional than normal scalp, especially in alopecia totalis/universalis.

RNA was isolated and reverse transcribed to cDNA, the sequencing template. Some clones are missing from TCRdb's copy, which holds only in-frame ones; the method was immunoSEQ multiplex PCR. The table lists about 140,000 clones, about 54% of them singletons. Sorting separated CD4+ and CD8+ T cells out of PBMCs. The CDR3 consists of 15 residues. The germline V gene encodes CDR1 SNHLY and CDR2 FYNNEI. Losses at the gene ends were 8 bases for V and 7 bases for J; bases not matched to a gene: 12. As concerns this clone: Its antigen is not identified.

The chain has TRBV2 and TRBJ2-1; 9 bases match TRBD2. The sequencing sample was made of CD4+ T cells sorted from blood. The clonotype originates from a human donor in good health. For the CDR3, the DNA is TGTGCCAGCGTTTTAGCGGGAGTCCCGGGAAATGAGCAGTTCTTC. Translated: CASVLAGVPGNEQFF. The variable domain in full, completed from reference TRBV2 and TRBJ2-1, reads EPEVTQTPSHQVTQMGQEVILRCVPISNHLYFYWYRQILGQKVEFLVSFYNNEISEKSEIFDDQFSVERPDGSNFTLKIRSTKLEDSAMYFCASVLAGVPGNEQFFGPGTRLTVL.